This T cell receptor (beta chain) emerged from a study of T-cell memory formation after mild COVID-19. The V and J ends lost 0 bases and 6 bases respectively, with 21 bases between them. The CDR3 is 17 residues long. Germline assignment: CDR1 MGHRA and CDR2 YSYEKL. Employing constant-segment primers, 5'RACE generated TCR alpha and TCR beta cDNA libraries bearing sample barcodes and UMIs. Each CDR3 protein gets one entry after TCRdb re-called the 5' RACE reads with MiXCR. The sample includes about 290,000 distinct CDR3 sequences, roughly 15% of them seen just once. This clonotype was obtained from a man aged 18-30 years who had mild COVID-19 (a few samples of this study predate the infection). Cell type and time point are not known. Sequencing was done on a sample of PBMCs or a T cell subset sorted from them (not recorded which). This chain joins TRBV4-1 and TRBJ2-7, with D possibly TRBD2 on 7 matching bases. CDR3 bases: TGCGCCAGCAGCCAAGATTCTCACGGGGGGCCTCTTGGCGAGCAGTACTTC. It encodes CASSQDSHGGPLGEQYF.